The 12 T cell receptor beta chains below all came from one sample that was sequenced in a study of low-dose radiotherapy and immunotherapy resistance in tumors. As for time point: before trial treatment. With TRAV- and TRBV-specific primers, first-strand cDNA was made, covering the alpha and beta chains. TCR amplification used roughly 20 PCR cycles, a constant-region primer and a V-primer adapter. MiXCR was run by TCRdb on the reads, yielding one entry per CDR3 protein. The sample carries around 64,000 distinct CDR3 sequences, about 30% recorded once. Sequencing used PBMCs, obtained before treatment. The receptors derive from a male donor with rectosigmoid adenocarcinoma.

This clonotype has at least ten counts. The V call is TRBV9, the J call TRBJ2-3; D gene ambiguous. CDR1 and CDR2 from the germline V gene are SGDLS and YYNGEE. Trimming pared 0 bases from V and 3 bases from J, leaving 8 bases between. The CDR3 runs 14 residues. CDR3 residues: CASSVGSMTDTQYF. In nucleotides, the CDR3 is TGTGCCAGCAGCGTAGGGAGTATGACAGATACGCAGTATTTT.

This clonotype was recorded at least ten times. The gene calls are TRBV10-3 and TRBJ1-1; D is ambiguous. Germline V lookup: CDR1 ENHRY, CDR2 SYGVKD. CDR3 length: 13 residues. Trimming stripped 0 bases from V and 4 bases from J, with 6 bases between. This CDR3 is CAISESGRTEAFF. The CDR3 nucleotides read TGTGCCATCAGTGAGTCCGGGCGCACTGAAGCTTTCTTT.

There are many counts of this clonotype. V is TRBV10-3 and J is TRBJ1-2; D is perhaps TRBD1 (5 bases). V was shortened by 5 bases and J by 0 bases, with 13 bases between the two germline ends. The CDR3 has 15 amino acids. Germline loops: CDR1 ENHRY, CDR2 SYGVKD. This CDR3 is CAISTGTESNYGYTF. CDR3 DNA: TGTGCCATCAGTACCGGGACGGAGTCTAACTATGGCTACACCTTC.

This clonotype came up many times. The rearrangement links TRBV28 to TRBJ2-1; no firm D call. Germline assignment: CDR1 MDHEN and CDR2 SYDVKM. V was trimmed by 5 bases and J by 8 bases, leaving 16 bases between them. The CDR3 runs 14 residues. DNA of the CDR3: TGTGCCAGCAGTCAAAGTGCAGTAGACTATGAGCAGTTCTTC. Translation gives CASSQSAVDYEQFF.

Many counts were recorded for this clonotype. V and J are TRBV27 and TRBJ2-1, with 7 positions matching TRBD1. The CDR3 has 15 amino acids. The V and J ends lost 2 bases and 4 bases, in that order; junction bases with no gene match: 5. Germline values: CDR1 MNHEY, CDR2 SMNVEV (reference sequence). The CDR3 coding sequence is TGTGCCAGCAGTTTAGTAGGGGGCGCTTACAATGAGCAGTTCTTC. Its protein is CASSLVGGAYNEQFF.

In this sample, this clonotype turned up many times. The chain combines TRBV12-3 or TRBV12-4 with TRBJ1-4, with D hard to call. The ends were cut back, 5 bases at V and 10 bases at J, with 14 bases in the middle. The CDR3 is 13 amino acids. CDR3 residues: CASSPTYSGKLFF. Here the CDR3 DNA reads TGTGCCAGCAGTCCCACCTACAGCGGAAAACTGTTTTTT.

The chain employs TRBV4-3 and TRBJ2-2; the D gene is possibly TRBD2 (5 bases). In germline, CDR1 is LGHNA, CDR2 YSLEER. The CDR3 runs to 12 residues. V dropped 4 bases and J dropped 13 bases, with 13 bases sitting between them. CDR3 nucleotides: TGCGCCAGCAGCCCCGGAGGCCCGGGGCTGTTTTTT. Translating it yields CASSPGGPGLFF.

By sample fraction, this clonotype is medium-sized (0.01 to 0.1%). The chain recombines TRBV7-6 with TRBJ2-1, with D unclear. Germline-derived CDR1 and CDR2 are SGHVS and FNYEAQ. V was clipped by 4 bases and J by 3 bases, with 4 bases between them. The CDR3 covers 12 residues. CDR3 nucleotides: TGTGCCAGCAGCTCCAACTACAATGAGCAGTTCTTC. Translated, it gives CASSSNYNEQFF.

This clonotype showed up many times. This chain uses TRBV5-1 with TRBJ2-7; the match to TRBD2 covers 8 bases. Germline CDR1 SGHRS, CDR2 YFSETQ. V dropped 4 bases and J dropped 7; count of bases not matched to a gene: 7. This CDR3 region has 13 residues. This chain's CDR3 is CASSPTTGGEQYF. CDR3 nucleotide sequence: TGCGCCAGCAGCCCTACCACGGGAGGGGAGCAGTACTTC.

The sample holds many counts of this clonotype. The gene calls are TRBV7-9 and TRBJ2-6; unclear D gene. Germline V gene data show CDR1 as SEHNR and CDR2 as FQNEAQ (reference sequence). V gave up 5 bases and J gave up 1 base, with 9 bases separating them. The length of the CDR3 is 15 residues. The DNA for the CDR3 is TGTGCCAGCAGCGTGACCGAGTCTGGGGCCAACGTCCTGACTTTC. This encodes CASSVTESGANVLTF.

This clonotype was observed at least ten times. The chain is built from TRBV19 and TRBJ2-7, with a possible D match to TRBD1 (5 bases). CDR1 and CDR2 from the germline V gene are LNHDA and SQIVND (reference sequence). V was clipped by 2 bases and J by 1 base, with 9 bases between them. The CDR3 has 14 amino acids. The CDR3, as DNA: TGTGCCAGTAGTATATTTCCAGGGTCCTACGAGCAGTACTTC. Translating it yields CASSIFPGSYEQYF. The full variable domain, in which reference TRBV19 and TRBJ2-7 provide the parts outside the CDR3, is DGGITQSPKYLFRKEGQNVTLSCEQNLNHDAMYWYRQDPGQGLRLIYYSQIVNDFQKGDIAEGYSVSREKKESFPLTVTSAQKNPTAFYLCASSIFPGSYEQYFGPGTRLTVT.

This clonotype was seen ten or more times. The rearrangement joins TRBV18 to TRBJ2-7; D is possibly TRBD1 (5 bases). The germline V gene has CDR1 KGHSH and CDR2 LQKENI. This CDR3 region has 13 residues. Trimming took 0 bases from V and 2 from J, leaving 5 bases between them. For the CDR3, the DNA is TGTGCCAGCTCACCACCAGGGGCCTACGAGCAGTACTTC. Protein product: CASSPPGAYEQYF.